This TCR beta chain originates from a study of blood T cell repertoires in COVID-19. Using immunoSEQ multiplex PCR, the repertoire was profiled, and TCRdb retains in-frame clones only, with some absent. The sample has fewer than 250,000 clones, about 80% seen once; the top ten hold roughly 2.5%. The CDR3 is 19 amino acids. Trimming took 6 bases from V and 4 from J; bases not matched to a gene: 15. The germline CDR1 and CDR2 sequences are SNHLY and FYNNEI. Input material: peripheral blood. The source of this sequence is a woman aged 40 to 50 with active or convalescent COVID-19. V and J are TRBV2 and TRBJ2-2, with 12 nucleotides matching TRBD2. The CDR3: CASRPNPGLAGTLTGELFF. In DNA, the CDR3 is TGTGCCAGCAGGCCGAACCCCGGACTAGCGGGGACCCTCACCGGGGAGCTGTTTTTT.